The 10 T cell receptor beta chains below all came from one sample that was sequenced in a study of blood T cell repertoires in COVID-19. TCRdb's table, derived via immunoSEQ multiplex PCR, lists solely in-frame clones and lacks some. The sample has about 59,000 clones, around 77% seen once. Sample: peripheral blood. Receptors originate from a man aged 60-69 years with acute or convalescent COVID-19.

The chain links TRBV10-3 to TRBJ2-7, with TRBD1 matching over 7 bases. CDR3 length: 14 amino acids. Germline lookup yields CDR1 ENHRY and CDR2 SYGVKD. Trimming at V came to 0 bases and at J to 5 bases, leaving 4 bases not matched to a gene. CDR3 in DNA: TGTGCCATCAGTGAGTCGGAAGGGGGCAACGAGCAGTACTTC. Residues: CAISESEGGNEQYF.

J is TRBJ1-2 and V is TRBV4-1; D remains unclear. This CDR3 spans 14 amino acids. V gave up 0 bases and J gave up 7 bases, with 12 bases separating them. Per the germline V gene, CDR1 is MGHRA and CDR2 is YSYEKL. The CDR3, as DNA: TGCGCCAGCAGCCAAGACAGCCAGGTTCCTGGCTACACCTTC. This gives the protein CASSQDSQVPGYTF.

The chain is built from TRBV27 and TRBJ2-7; 10 bases agree with TRBD1. The germline gives CDR1 MNHEY, CDR2 SMNVEV (reference sequence). The junction had 9 bases not matched to a gene; V was cut back by 6 bases and J by 1 base. The CDR3 is 16 residues long. CDR3 DNA: TGTGCCAGCAGAGGGGGGACAGGGGATTTTTCCTACGAGCAGTACTTC. It is translated as CASRGGTGDFSYEQYF.

This chain links TRBV2 with TRBJ1-2; 10 nucleotides match TRBD1. CDR3 length: 12 amino acids. V gave up 3 bases and J gave up 13 bases; unmatched junction bases: 5. Germline V gene data show CDR1 as SNHLY and CDR2 as FYNNEI. The CDR3 region has the DNA TGTGCCAGCAGTGATCGGGACAGGGGTCCCACCTTC. Its protein product is CASSDRDRGPTF.

The chain recombines TRBV7-8 with TRBJ2-2; TRBD1 agrees at 7 bases. Trimming removed 5 bases from V and 4 bases from J; junction bases left unmatched: 7. CDR3 length equals 15 residues. Germline CDR1 reads SGHVS; CDR2 reads FQNEAQ. For the CDR3, the DNA is TGTGCCAGCAGCCCCCGGGACAGAGTCACCGGGGAGCTGTTTTTT. The encoded protein is CASSPRDRVTGELFF.

This chain joins TRBV18 and TRBJ1-2; the D is unclear. Germline loops: CDR1 KGHSH, CDR2 LQKENI. The CDR3 is made up of 17 amino acids. The V and J ends lost 6 bases and 4 bases respectively, with 24 bases between them. CDR3 sequence (DNA): TGTGCCAGCTCCCCGGGTGGCGGGGTCGAAGTGAGCTATGGCTACACCTTC. Protein product: CASSPGGGVEVSYGYTF.

The chain's CDR3 is CATGHGAEKLFF. CDR3 DNA: TGTGCCACCGGACACGGAGCCGAAAAACTGTTTTTT. This chain connects TRBV15 to TRBJ1-4, with D possibly TRBD1 on 5 matching bases. Germline CDR1 and CDR2: LNHNV and YYDKDF (reference sequence). This CDR3 has 12 amino acids. Trimming pared 8 bases from V and 8 bases from J, leaving 12 bases between.

The chain has TRBV28 and TRBJ1-2, with D maybe TRBD1 (6 bases). CDR3 length: 15 residues. Germline V gives CDR1 MDHEN, CDR2 SYDVKM. Trimming took off 5 bases at V and 1 base at J, with 14 bases between the two ends. CDR3 coding DNA: TGTGCCAGCAGTGTACCGGGACATGGTAACTATGGCTACACCTTC. It is translated as CASSVPGHGNYGYTF.

The chain combines TRBV4-1 with TRBJ1-6, with 7 bases fitting TRBD1. The CDR3 loop spans 17 amino acids. The V segment lost 0 bases and the J segment 5 bases; nucleotides outside the gene matches: 7. The V gene's germline CDR1 is MGHRA and CDR2 YSYEKL. CDR3 region: CASSQETIGGDNSPLHF. The CDR3 bases are TGCGCCAGCAGCCAAGAAACAATAGGGGGCGATAATTCACCCCTCCACTTT.

CDR3 DNA: TGTGCTAGTTCCGCAGGATCCTATGGCTACACCTTC. Its protein is CASSAGSYGYTF. The chain joins TRBV12-5 to TRBJ1-2; no reliable D call. CDR1 is LGHNT, CDR2 FRNRAP, per germline. The V end was cut by 8 bases, the J end by 4 bases, with 11 bases between. The CDR3 has 12 amino acids.